This record concerns one TCR beta chain sequence. These data belong to a study of cytomegalovirus exposure and HLA in healthy donors. From germline, CDR1 is SGHRS and CDR2 YFSETQ. This CDR3 comprises 13 residues. The trim removed 3 bases at V and 7 bases at J, leaving 6 bases unmatched. The PCR made use of 60 Vbeta and 13 Jbeta primers. Method: immunoSEQ multiplex PCR; TCRdb's copy keeps in-frame clones and lacks some. The ten top clones account for 2% to 3%, within a sample of about 140,000 clones. The rearrangement joins TRBV5-1 to TRBJ2-7; 8 positions match TRBD1. The source is a man aged 40-50 years in good health and CMV-seronegative. Material for sequencing was PBMCs. CDR3 DNA: TGCGCCAGCAGCTCCGACAGGGGTGAAGAGCAGTACTTC. Its translation is CASSSDRGEEQYF.